The 19 T cell receptor beta chains listed next were all sequenced from one sample in a study of identical twins. TCRdb reprocessed the 5' RACE reads with MiXCR, giving one entry per CDR3 protein. Of about 920,000 distinct CDR3 sequences listed, 9% to 15% are singletons. These same data were also listed under a study on yellow fever vaccine responses in identical twins.

The sequenced sample was PBMCs. The receptors stem from a woman younger than 35 in good health.

The table lists this clonotype with many counts. The gene calls are TRBV25-1 and TRBJ2-1, with D possibly being TRBD1 or TRBD2 (6 bases each). CDR3 length equals 14 residues. The germline V gene encodes CDR1 MGHDK and CDR2 SYGVNS. V gave up 6 bases and J gave up 2 bases, with 11 bases separating them. CDR3 loop: CASRRDNTYNEQFF. The CDR3 bases are TGTGCCAGCAGGCGGGACAATACCTACAATGAGCAGTTCTTC.

With respect to this clonotype: The junction does not match germline at one end; this may be a read error. The rearrangement joins TRBV12-3 or TRBV12-4 to TRBJ2-7; 9 bases match TRBD1. CDR3 size: 18 residues. The CDR3 loop reads CTSSLVGQGPFRSYEQYF. CDR3 nucleotide sequence: TGTACCAGCAGTTTAGTTGGACAGGGGCCTTTTCGATCCTACGAGCAGTACTTC.

This clonotype was observed a handful of times. The V call is TRBV20-1, the J call TRBJ2-3; D not certain. The CDR3 loop spans 15 amino acids. V lost 5 bases, J lost 0 bases, and 15 bases lay in between. Germline V gene sequence: CDR1 DFQATT, CDR2 SNEGSKA (reference sequence). The CDR3 DNA is TGCAGTGCTCCAGACACAGCGACTAGCACAGATACGCAGTATTTT. Its protein is CSAPDTATSTDTQYF.

This clonotype was picked up many times. This chain joins TRBV27 and TRBJ2-2; either TRBD1 or TRBD2 may fit D (6 bases each). With 6 bases removed from V and 1 base from J, the gap between germline ends came to 9 bases. The germline CDR1 and CDR2 sequences are MNHEY and SMNVEV (reference sequence). The CDR3 sequence is 14 residues long. CDR3 DNA: TGTGCCAGCAGCGGGGGACAGAACACCGGGGAGCTGTTTTTT. It is translated as CASSGGQNTGELFF.

V gene TRBV3-1 combines with J gene TRBJ1-1; 7 bases align to TRBD1. This CDR3 spans 14 amino acids. V was clipped by 4 bases and J by 4 bases; unmatched bases: 6. Germline lookup yields CDR1 LGHDT and CDR2 YNNKEL (reference sequence). CDR3 residues: CASSRLTGFTEAFF. CDR3 nucleotides: TGTGCCAGCAGCCGCCTGACAGGGTTCACTGAAGCTTTCTTT.

The rearrangement joins TRBV6-2 or TRBV6-3 to TRBJ2-2, with D unresolved. The CDR3 spans 13 residues. Germline-derived CDR1 and CDR2 are MNHEY and SVGEGT. The V and J ends lost 11 bases and 3 bases respectively, with 13 bases between them. This chain's CDR3 is CAGRFIDTGELFF. DNA for the CDR3: TGTGCCGGCCGCTTCATCGACACCGGGGAGCTGTTTTTT.

V usage is TRBV10-1 and J usage is TRBJ2-3, with D possibly being TRBD1 or TRBD2 (5 bases each). The CDR3 consists of 15 residues. Germline CDR1 is WNHNN and CDR2 is SYGVQD (reference sequence). V dropped 3 bases and J dropped 4 bases, with 14 bases sitting between them. The DNA of the CDR3 is TGCGCCAGCAGTGACGTGGCAGGGAGTGCAGATACGCAGTATTTT. Residues: CASSDVAGSADTQYF.

The J gene is TRBJ2-1, the V gene TRBV12-5, with 12 positions matching TRBD1. The germline V gene has CDR1 LGHNT and CDR2 FRNRAP. CDR3 length: 15 residues. V was clipped by 4 bases and J by 6 bases; unmatched bases: 4. This CDR3 reads CASGWDRGLFNEQFF. CDR3 in DNA: TGTGCTAGTGGTTGGGACAGGGGGCTCTTCAATGAGCAGTTCTTC. The full variable domain, rest sourced from reference TRBV12-5 and TRBJ2-1, is DARVTQTPRHKVTEMGQEVTMRCQPILGHNTVFWYRQTMMQGLELLAYFRNRAPLDDSGMPKDRFSAEMPDATLATLKIQPSEPRDSAVYFCASGWDRGLFNEQFFGPGTRLTVL.

This rearrangement joins TRBV5-1 to TRBJ1-1, with 10 bases fitting TRBD1. The CDR3 covers 14 residues. Trimming at V came to 5 bases and at J to 4 bases, leaving 5 bases not matched to a gene. The V gene's germline CDR1 is SGHRS and CDR2 YFSETQ. Written as DNA, the CDR3 is TGCGCCAGCAGAGGGACAGGGGAGGGCACTGAAGCTTTCTTT. This encodes CASRGTGEGTEAFF.

This clonotype occurred a few times. The gene calls are TRBV10-1 and TRBJ2-7, with 7 bases lining up with TRBD2. The CDR3 has 16 residues. The V and J ends lost 2 bases and 6 bases, in that order; junction bases with no gene match: 13. CDR1 is WNHNN, CDR2 SYGVQD, per germline (reference sequence). DNA of the CDR3: TGCGCCAGCAGTGAGGGCTTTTCGGGGGGATTCGGCGAGCAGTACTTC. This codes for CASSEGFSGGFGEQYF.

This clonotype showed up many times. The rearrangement uses TRBV6-2 or TRBV6-3 and TRBJ2-2; 7 positions match TRBD2. This CDR3 is 15 amino acids long. Per the germline V gene, CDR1 is MNHEY and CDR2 is SVGEGT. V gave up 6 bases and J gave up 5 bases; unmatched junction bases: 9. DNA of the CDR3: TGTGCCAGCAGATCTCCTGGTAGCGGGACCGGGGAGCTGTTTTTT. Its translation is CASRSPGSGTGELFF.

The chain carries TRBV12-5 and TRBJ2-3; 9 nucleotides align to TRBD2. The V gene's germline CDR1 is LGHNT and CDR2 FRNRAP. CDR3 length equals 14 residues. Trimming at V came to 1 base and at J to 5 bases, leaving 1 base not matched to a gene. CDR3: CASGLGAGGDTQYF. CDR3 nucleotide sequence: TGTGCTAGTGGTTTGGGAGCGGGAGGAGATACGCAGTATTTT.

The chain combines TRBV15 with TRBJ2-3, with D possibly being TRBD2 (6 bases). The V and J ends lost 3 bases and 0 bases respectively, with 10 bases between them. Germline loops: CDR1 LNHNV, CDR2 YYDKDF (reference sequence). CDR3 length: 15 residues. This chain's CDR3 is CATSSLARSTDTQYF. DNA for the CDR3: TGTGCCACCAGCAGCCTAGCGCGGAGCACAGATACGCAGTATTTT.

In this sample, this clonotype turned up a few times. The chain employs TRBV20-1 and TRBJ2-5; D uncertain. The CDR3 sequence is 12 residues long. Trimming removed 6 bases from V and 0 bases from J, with 8 bases in between. The germline V gene encodes CDR1 DFQATT and CDR2 SNEGSKA (reference sequence). CDR3 sequence reads: CSAMRNQETQYF. The CDR3 nucleotides read TGCAGTGCCATGCGGAACCAAGAGACCCAGTACTTC.

This clonotype was detected ten times or more. The chain employs TRBV12-3 or TRBV12-4 and TRBJ2-7; a possible D gene is TRBD2 (5 bases). This CDR3 contains 11 residues. V lost 8 bases, J lost 4 bases, and 9 bases lay in between. CDR3 DNA: TGTGCCAGCGGCCGGAGGTACGAGCAGTACTTC. It translates to CASGRRYEQYF.

The rearrangement joins TRBV5-1 to TRBJ2-1; tentatively, D is TRBD2 (7 bases). Germline V lookup: CDR1 SGHRS, CDR2 YFSETQ. The CDR3 sequence is 16 residues long. Trimming shortened V by 4 bases and J by 2 bases, and 16 bases separated the two germline ends. CDR3 sequence: CASSPGAGAAYNEQFF. CDR3 DNA sequence: TGCGCCAGCAGCCCTGGGGCGGGGGCGGCCTACAATGAGCAGTTCTTC.

This chain joins TRBV12-3 or TRBV12-4 and TRBJ2-1, with D hard to call. The CDR3 covers 11 residues. Trimming pared 2 bases from V and 13 bases from J, leaving 9 bases between. CDR3 bases: TGTGCCAGCAGTTTAAATATCGGCCAGTTCTTC. This translates into CASSLNIGQFF.

This clonotype was seen a handful of times. The chain has TRBV12-3 or TRBV12-4 and TRBJ2-1, with TRBD1 matching over 7 bases. This CDR3 is built from 18 residues. V trimming: 2 bases; J trimming: 0 bases; junction bases outside the gene matches: 10. The CDR3 bases are TGTGCCAGCAGTTTATTAGGGGGCGCTCCGAGCTCCTACAATGAGCAGTTCTTC. It codes for CASSLLGGAPSSYNEQFF.

This clonotype was counted only a few times. The V gene is TRBV20-1, the J gene TRBJ1-1; the D gene is possibly TRBD1 (5 bases). Germline CDR1 reads DFQATT; CDR2 reads SNEGSKA (reference sequence). The CDR3 sequence is 13 residues long. V was cut by 3 bases and J by 3 bases, with 11 bases left in between. The CDR3 DNA reads as TGCAGTGCTAGGGGGCGGCCGGACACTGAAGCTTTCTTT. It translates to CSARGRPDTEAFF.